This TCR beta chain was found in a study of T cell responses to AZD1222 COVID-19 vaccine (dated by TCRdb to the early 2020s). Regarding the study in general: A total of more than 230 trial participants underwent TCR sequencing, of whom some 210 received two doses of AZD1222 and about 25 received two doses of the MenACWY control vaccine. Trial participants were enrolled into age subgroups of 18-55, 56-69 and 70-plus years, which contained 148, 28 and 57 TCR-sequenced participants, respectively.

Overall study results and their limits: CD4 TCRs associated with the vaccine covered the entire spike protein, and the dominant responses were in regions 160-218 and 743-854. Nearly half of unique spike-specific TCRs reportedly recognized epitopes outside regions mutated in the B.1.351 and B.1.1.7 variants. The 56-69-year group was small, and its depth increase did not reach significance, likely because of low power. Conclusions about previously exposed vaccinees were limited because only six AZD1222 recipients were SARS-CoV-2 seropositive at baseline. Because no samples from the day 14 peak response were available, repertoires could be characterized only after the peak T cell response. After two AZD1222 doses, both the breadth and the depth of spike-specific TCRs were significantly higher than at day 0 and than in MenACWY recipients. Most participants were white British and females outnumbered males, and the authors suggested that clonal diversity may have been underestimated.

Points on this clone: Its antigen remains undetermined. No much larger clone is present one base from it, and per-base qualities are unavailable.

The CDR3 regions of human TCRbeta chains were subjected to immunosequencing. In the paper's pipeline: Repertoire TCRs were checked for matches against a reference library of SARS-CoV-2-specific TCRs that had been generated using the MIRA antigen-specificity platform. Breadth was defined as the fraction of unique TCRs that were SARS-CoV-2-associated. Depth was defined as the fraction of total T cells that were SARS-CoV-2-associated. Using the MIRA data, each spike-specific TCR was mapped to the spike region that the TCR reacts to and placed in a CD4 or CD8 class. Log10-transformed breadth and depth values were compared by one-way ANOVA with Sidak's multiple comparisons tests. As stored in TCRdb, this immuneACCESS dataset retains in-frame rearrangements with V and J assigned. A fraction of the clones does not appear; measured against another copy, unresolved V genes explain less than half of the discrepancy, and the remainder lacks a known reason. The DNA was the basis for D and trimming; V, J and clone size are from that table. In all, the sample holds about 98,000 clones, and 80% to 90% of those were seen once. The ten largest clones represent over 9% of the sample.

This sample's time point label indicates: baseline before first vaccination. In light of the paper, this sample's treatment or condition label describes: meningococcal conjugate vaccine given as trial control. The vaccinee samples were drawn from two UK trials, COV001 and COV002, one of which was a single-blind randomized controlled phase 2/3 trial testing AZD1222 (ChAdOx1 nCoV-19) in healthy adults. For TCRbeta chain sequencing, PBMC samples were collected from trial participants at day 0 and at day 28 after the second dose. Sequenced here: peripheral blood, sampled on day 0 of MenACWY control vaccination. This sequence originates from an adult in good health.

In nucleotide form, the sequence is TGTGCCAGCAGCCCGACCCGCCACGGTGGAAACACCATATATTTT. Translation gives CASSPTRHGGNTIYF. The chain links TRBV2 with TRBJ1-3, with the D gene too uncertain to name. V sheds 6 bases and J sheds 3 bases, leaving 15 bases between their ends. Via the germline V gene, CDR1 is SNHLY and CDR2 FYNNEI. Including cysteine and phenylalanine, the CDR3 has 15 amino acids. Only CDR3 DNA is held: 45 bases, read in frame from base 1.